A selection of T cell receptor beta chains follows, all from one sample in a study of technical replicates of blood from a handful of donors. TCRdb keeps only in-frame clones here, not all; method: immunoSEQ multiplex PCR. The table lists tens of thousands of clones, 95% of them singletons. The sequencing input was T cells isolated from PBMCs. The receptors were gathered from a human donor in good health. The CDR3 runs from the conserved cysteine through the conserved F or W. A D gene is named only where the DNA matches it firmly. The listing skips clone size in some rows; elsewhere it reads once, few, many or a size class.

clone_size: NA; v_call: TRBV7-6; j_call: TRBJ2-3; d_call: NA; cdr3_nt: TGTGCCAGCGGCCTGGGGAGAAGCACAGATACGCAGTATTTT; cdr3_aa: CASGLGRSTDTQYF
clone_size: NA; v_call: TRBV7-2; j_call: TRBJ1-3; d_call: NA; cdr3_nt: TGTGCCAGCAGCTCTAACTCTGGAAACACCATATATTTT; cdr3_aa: CASSSNSGNTIYF
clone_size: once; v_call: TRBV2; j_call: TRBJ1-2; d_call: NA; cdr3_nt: TGTGCCAGCCACGTGACAGCAATAATAAGGAGCTATGGCTACACCTTC; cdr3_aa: CASHVTAIIRSYGYTF
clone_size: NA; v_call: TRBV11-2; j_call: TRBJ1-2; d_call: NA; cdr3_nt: TGTGCCAGCAGCGATAGCCCATCGTCCCCCTATGGCTACACCTTC; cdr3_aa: CASSDSPSSPYGYTF
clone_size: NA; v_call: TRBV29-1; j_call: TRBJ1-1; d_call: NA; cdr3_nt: TGCAGCGTTCTACCGACAGCGGGGGACACTGAAGCTTTCTTT; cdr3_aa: CSVLPTAGDTEAFF
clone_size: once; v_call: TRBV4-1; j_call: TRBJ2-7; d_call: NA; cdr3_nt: TGCGCCAGCAGCCAACAGACTAGAGCCATCTACGAGCAGTACTTC; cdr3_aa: CASSQQTRAIYEQYF
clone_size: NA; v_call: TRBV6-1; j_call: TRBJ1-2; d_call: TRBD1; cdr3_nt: TGTGCCAGCAGCGAGTCGACAGGGGGGACGAGAGGCTACACCTTC; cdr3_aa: CASSESTGGTRGYTF
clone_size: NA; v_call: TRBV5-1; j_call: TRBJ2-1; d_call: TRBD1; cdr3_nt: TGCGCCAGCGAAGACCGGGACAGGGGCTACAATGAGCAGTTCTTC; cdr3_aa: CASEDRDRGYNEQFF
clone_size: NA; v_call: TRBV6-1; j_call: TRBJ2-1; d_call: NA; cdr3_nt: TGTGCCAGCATTAACCAGGGCTCCCTCTACAATGAGCAGTTCTTC; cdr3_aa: CASINQGSLYNEQFF
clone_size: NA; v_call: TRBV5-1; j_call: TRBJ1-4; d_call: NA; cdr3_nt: TGCGCCAGCAGCTTGGAGACAGGACATGAAAAACTGTTTTTT; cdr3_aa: CASSLETGHEKLFF
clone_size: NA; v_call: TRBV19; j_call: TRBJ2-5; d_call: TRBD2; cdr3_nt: TGTGCCAGTAGTATGGGGAGCGGGGCGTACCAAGAGACCCAGTACTTC; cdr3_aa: CASSMGSGAYQETQYF
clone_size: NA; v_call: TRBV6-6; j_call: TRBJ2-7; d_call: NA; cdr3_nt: TGTGCCAGCCAAATCGGGGAATACTACGAGCAGTACTTC; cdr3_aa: CASQIGEYYEQYF
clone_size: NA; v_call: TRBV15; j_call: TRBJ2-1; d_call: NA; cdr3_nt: TGTGCCACCAGCAGAGGCGCGACTGATTTCTCCTACAATGAGCAGTTCTTC; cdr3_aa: CATSRGATDFSYNEQFF
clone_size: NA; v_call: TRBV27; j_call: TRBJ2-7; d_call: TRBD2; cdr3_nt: TGTGCCAGCAGCGTGACTAGCGGGGCGTCCTACGAGCAGTACTTC; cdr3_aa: CASSVTSGASYEQYF
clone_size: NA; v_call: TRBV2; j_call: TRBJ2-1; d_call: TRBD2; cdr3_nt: TGTGCCAGCAGTTACTCTGGGGGGGACGATGAGCAGTTCTTC; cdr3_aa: CASSYSGGDDEQFF
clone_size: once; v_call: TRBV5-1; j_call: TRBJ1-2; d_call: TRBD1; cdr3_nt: TGCGCCAGCAGCCCGTCGACAGGGGACTATGGCTACACCTTC; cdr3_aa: CASSPSTGDYGYTF
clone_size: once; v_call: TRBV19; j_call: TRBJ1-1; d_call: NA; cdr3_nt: TGTGCCAGTAGCCAGGGGACGAACACTGAAGCTTTCTTT; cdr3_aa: CASSQGTNTEAFF
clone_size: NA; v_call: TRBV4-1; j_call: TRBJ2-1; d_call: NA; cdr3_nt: TGCGCCAGCAGTCGGGTTGGGGGCGGCAATGAGCAGTTCTTC; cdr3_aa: CASSRVGGGNEQFF
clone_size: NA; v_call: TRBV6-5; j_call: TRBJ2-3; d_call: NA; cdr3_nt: TGTGCCAGCAGTTGGGGACAATCAGATACGCAGTATTTT; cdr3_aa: CASSWGQSDTQYF
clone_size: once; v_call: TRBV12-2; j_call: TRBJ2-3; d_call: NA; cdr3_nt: TGTGCAAGTCGCCCGCATAACCGGGACTGTCATGGCACAGATACGCAGTATTTT; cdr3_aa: CASRPHNRDCHGTDTQYF
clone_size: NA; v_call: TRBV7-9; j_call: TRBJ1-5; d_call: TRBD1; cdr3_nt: TGTGCCAGCAGCTTAACAGGGGGCCGTAATCAGCCCCAGCATTTT; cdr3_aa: CASSLTGGRNQPQHF
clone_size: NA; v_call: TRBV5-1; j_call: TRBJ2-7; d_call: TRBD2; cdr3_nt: TGCGCCAGCAGCTTGGGGGAGACTAGCGACGAGCAGTACTTC; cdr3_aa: CASSLGETSDEQYF
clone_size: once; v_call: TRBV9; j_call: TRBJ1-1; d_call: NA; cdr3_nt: TGTGCCAGCAGCTCAGGGGTTGCTACTGAAGCTTTCTTT; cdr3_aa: CASSSGVATEAFF
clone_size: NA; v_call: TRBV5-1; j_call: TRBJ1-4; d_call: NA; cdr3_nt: TGCGCCAGCAGCTTGACGTCAGGGATTGGTGGTAATGAAAAACTGTTTTTT; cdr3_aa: CASSLTSGIGGNEKLFF
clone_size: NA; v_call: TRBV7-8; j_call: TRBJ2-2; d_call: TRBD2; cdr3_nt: TGTGCCAGCAGCTTAGTATATGGCGGGGGGGCCGCCGGGGAGCTGTTTTTT; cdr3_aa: CASSLVYGGGAAGELFF
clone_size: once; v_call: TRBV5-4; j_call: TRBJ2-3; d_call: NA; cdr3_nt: TGTGCCAGCAGCGTGGACCGGAGCACAGATACGCAGTATTTT; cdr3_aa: CASSVDRSTDTQYF
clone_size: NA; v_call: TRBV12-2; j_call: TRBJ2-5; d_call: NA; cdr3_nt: TGTGCAAGTCGCTTACCTAGCTACCGTCAAGAGACCCAGTACTTC; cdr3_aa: CASRLPSYRQETQYF
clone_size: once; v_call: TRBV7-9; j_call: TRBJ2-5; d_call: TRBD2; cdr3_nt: TGTGCCAGTACGTGGACTAGCGGACAACAAGAGACCCAGTACTTC; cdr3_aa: CASTWTSGQQETQYF
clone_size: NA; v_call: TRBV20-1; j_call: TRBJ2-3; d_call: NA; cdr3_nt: TGCAGTGCAACAGGGAGAGCGCAGTATTTT; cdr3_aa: CSATGRAQYF
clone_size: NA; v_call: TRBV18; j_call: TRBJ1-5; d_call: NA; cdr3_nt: TGTGCCAGCTCACCGGGGGGGCAACAGCCCCAGCATTTT; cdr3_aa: CASSPGGQQPQHF
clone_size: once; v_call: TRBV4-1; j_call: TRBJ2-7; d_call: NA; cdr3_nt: TGCGCCAGCAGCCCCTGGGCCGAGAACTCCTACGAGCAGTACTTC; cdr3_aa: CASSPWAENSYEQYF
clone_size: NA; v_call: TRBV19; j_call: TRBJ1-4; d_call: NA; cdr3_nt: TGTGCCAGTTCAGGAAGGCGGGGCGAAGATGAAAAACTGTTTTTT; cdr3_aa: CASSGRRGEDEKLFF
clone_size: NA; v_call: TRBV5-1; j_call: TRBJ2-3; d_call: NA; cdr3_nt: TGCGCCAGCAGCCTAGGACGAGGGGATACGCAGTATTTT; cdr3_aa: CASSLGRGDTQYF
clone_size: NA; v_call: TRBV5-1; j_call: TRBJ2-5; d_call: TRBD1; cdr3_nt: TGCGCCAGCAGCTTGGGACAGGGAAAAGAGACCCAGTACTTC; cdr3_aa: CASSLGQGKETQYF
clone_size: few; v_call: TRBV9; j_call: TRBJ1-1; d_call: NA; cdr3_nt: TGTGCCAGCAGCGGCTCAGGGATGAACACTGAAGCTTTCTTT; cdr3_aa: CASSGSGMNTEAFF
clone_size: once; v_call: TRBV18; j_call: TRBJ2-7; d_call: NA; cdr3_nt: TGTGCCAGCTCACCACAACTGGGGGGTGGTGACGAGCAGTACTTC; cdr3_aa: CASSPQLGGGDEQYF